These 19 T cell receptor beta chains were sequenced from one sample in a study of cytomegalovirus exposure and HLA in healthy donors. PCR employed 60 Vbeta and 13 Jbeta primers. TCRdb keeps only in-frame clones here, not all; method: immunoSEQ multiplex PCR. The table records 200,000 to 250,000 clones, 76% of them present only once. Sequencing was carried out using PBMCs. The source of these receptors is a young man in good health and CMV-seronegative.

V usage is TRBV23-1 and J usage is TRBJ2-3; a weak D match, TRBD2 (5 bases). TRBV23-1 qualifies as an ORF whose function is uncertain. V lost 4 bases and J lost 1, with 21 bases in between. This CDR3 spans 18 amino acids. The chain's CDR3 is CASSPQYQERTCTDTQYF. Written as DNA, the CDR3 is TGCGCCAGCAGTCCCCAGTATCAGGAGCGGACCTGCACAGATACGCAGTATTTT.

This clone was picked up a small number of times. V is TRBV5-5 and J is TRBJ1-2, with a tentative D call TRBD1 (6 bases). Per germline, CDR1 SGHKS and CDR2 YYEKEE (reference sequence). Trimming removed 3 bases from V and 5 bases from J, with 17 bases in between. The CDR3 consists of 15 residues. This CDR3 reads CASSSIIGQQYGYTF. The CDR3 nucleotides are TGTGCCAGCAGCTCTATTATAGGACAGCAATATGGCTACACCTTC. Based on the CDR3 plus reference TRBV5-5 and TRBJ1-2, the full variable domain is DAGVTQSPTHLIKTRGQQVTLRCSPISGHKSVSWYQQVLGQGPQFIFQYYEKEERGRGNFPDRFSARQFPNYSSELNVNALLLGDSALYLCASSSIIGQQYGYTFGSGTRLTVV.

The rearrangement uses TRBV6-6 and TRBJ1-5; tentatively, D is TRBD1 (5 bases). Germline CDR1 and CDR2: MNHNY and SVGAGI (reference sequence). The germline V and J ends were trimmed by 2 bases and 0 bases, with 8 bases remaining between them. The CDR3 runs 15 residues. In DNA, the CDR3 is TGTGCCAGCAGTTACGGGGCATTTAGCAATCAGCCCCAGCATTTT. Encoded protein: CASSYGAFSNQPQHF.

The V and J genes are TRBV6-1 and TRBJ1-5, with D unclear. The V and J ends lost 4 bases and 1 base respectively, with 17 bases between them. From germline, CDR1 is MNHNS and CDR2 SASEGT. This CDR3 has 17 amino acids. The CDR3 sequence is CASSVGWRAVSNQPQHF. The CDR3 nucleotides are TGTGCCAGCAGTGTGGGATGGAGGGCCGTGAGCAATCAGCCCCAGCATTTT.

This clone was detected once. CDR3 region: CASRQGANTGELFF. For the CDR3, the DNA is TGTGCCAGCCGGCAGGGGGCGAACACCGGGGAGCTGTTTTTT. The chain carries TRBV13 and TRBJ2-2, with TRBD1 matching over 7 bases. CDR3 size: 14 residues. From germline, CDR1 is PRHDT and CDR2 FYEKMQ (reference sequence). The J segment lost 0 bases and the V segment lost 8 bases, leaving 3 bases of the junction unmatched.

This clone was counted a few times. V usage is TRBV2 and J usage is TRBJ2-5; D possibly corresponds to TRBD1 (6 bases). V was clipped by 4 bases and J by 5 bases, with 17 bases between them. This CDR3 is 15 amino acids long. The V gene's germline CDR1 is SNHLY and CDR2 FYNNEI. Written as DNA, the CDR3 is TGTGCCAGCAGTGGGGGACACCCGGCGAGGGAGACCCAGTACTTC. This translates into CASSGGHPARETQYF.

The chain carries TRBV7-9 and TRBJ1-2; TRBD1 aligns across 7 bases. Trimming took 5 bases from V and 8 from J; bases not matched to a gene: 8. The CDR3 length is 13 residues. Germline V gene data show CDR1 as SEHNR and CDR2 as FQNEAQ (reference sequence). CDR3 DNA sequence: TGTGCCAGCAGCCGGGACAGCCCCTGGGGCTACACCTTC. This gives the protein CASSRDSPWGYTF.

In regard to this clone: Germline is not matched at one junction end, which may reflect a read error. The rearrangement joins TRBV7-9 to TRBJ2-7; D unclear. This CDR3 contains 14 residues. Germline CDR1 reads SEHNR; CDR2 reads FQNEAQ (reference sequence). CDR3 protein: CSSSFGQSAYEQYF. CDR3 DNA: TGTTCCAGCAGCTTTGGCCAATCTGCCTACGAGCAGTACTTC.

The CDR3 DNA is TGTGCCAGCAGCCCGATCAGCGGGGACGCAGATACGCAGTATTTT. This translates into CASSPISGDADTQYF. The chain couples TRBV13 to TRBJ2-3; 7 bases line up with TRBD2. Germline V gene sequence: CDR1 PRHDT, CDR2 FYEKMQ (reference sequence). There are 15 residues in the CDR3. V was pared by 5 bases and J by 4 bases, with 9 bases of the junction left unmatched.

The chain employs TRBV2 and TRBJ2-3; 10 nucleotides line up with TRBD1. The CDR3 loop spans 16 amino acids. Germline V gene lookup returns CDR1 SNHLY and CDR2 FYNNEI. The V gene end was trimmed by 6 bases and the J gene end by 2 bases; junction bases not matched to a gene: 8. The CDR3 here is CASRRGTGATTDTQYF. The CDR3 DNA reads TGTGCCAGCAGGAGAGGGACAGGGGCTACCACAGATACGCAGTATTTT.

A note on this clone: Other DNA sequences in this sample translate to the same CDR3. The chain combines TRBV27 with TRBJ2-5; 7 bases line up with TRBD1. This CDR3 has 14 amino acids. V lost 4 bases to trimming and J lost 2 bases; unmatched junction nucleotides: 4. Germline V lookup: CDR1 MNHEY, CDR2 SMNVEV (reference sequence). DNA of the CDR3: TGTGCCAGCAGTTCCCGACAGGGACAAGAGACCCAGTACTTC. It specifies CASSSRQGQETQYF.

The V gene is TRBV4-1, the J gene TRBJ2-7; unclear D gene. Trimming stripped 6 bases from V and 4 bases from J, with 22 bases between. The germline CDR1 and CDR2 sequences are MGHRA and YSYEKL. This CDR3 spans 16 amino acids. CDR3 amino acids: CASRSARLTEPYEQYF. CDR3 coding DNA: TGCGCCAGCAGATCAGCTAGGTTGACCGAGCCTTACGAGCAGTACTTC.

CDR3 DNA sequence: TGTGCCAGCAGCTTTGGGTCTCTAGCCAGGGGGTACAATGAGCAGTTCTTC. Translation: CASSFGSLARGYNEQFF. V is TRBV5-4 and J is TRBJ2-1, with 7 bases that match TRBD1. After removal of 2 bases from V and 4 bases from J, the junction contained 12 bases not matched to a gene. Germline assignment: CDR1 SGHNT and CDR2 YYREEE (reference sequence). This CDR3 has 17 amino acids.

The rearrangement joins TRBV4-1 to TRBJ2-1, with 11 nucleotides matching TRBD2. V dropped 5 bases and J dropped 6; count of bases not matched to a gene: 6. The CDR3 has 15 amino acids. Germline V gives CDR1 MGHRA, CDR2 YSYEKL. The CDR3 bases are TGCGCCAGCAGCGCTCTAGCGGGAGGTAGCAATGAGCAGTTCTTC. Protein product: CASSALAGGSNEQFF.

The rearrangement links TRBV6-5 to TRBJ2-1; D remains ambiguous. From germline, CDR1 is MNHEY and CDR2 SVGAGI. V was shortened by 0 bases and J by 6 bases, with 3 bases between the two germline ends. The CDR3 extends over 12 amino acids. The CDR3 is CASSYSGNEQFF. The CDR3 DNA follows: TGTGCCAGCAGTTACTCCGGCAATGAGCAGTTCTTC.

CDR3 amino acids: CASTGTSGSTDTQYF. Here the CDR3 DNA reads TGTGCCAGCACCGGGACTAGCGGGAGCACAGATACGCAGTATTTT. This chain joins TRBV2 and TRBJ2-3; TRBD2 matches at 12 bases. The CDR3 totals 15 residues. The V gene end was trimmed by 7 bases and the J gene end by 0 bases; junction bases not matched to a gene: 2. From germline, CDR1 is SNHLY and CDR2 FYNNEI.

The chain combines TRBV5-6 with TRBJ1-5; a weak D match, TRBD1 (5 bases). Deletions cut 1 base from V and 3 bases from J, with 11 bases between. The CDR3 is 15 amino acids. The germline V gene encodes CDR1 SGHDT and CDR2 YYEEEE. The CDR3 sequence is CASSLWGTLNQPQHF. DNA of the CDR3: TGTGCCAGCAGCTTGTGGGGCACCCTCAATCAGCCCCAGCATTTT.

The rearrangement joins TRBV6-5 to TRBJ1-3; TRBD1 agrees at 8 bases. V lost 6 bases, J lost 5 bases, and 9 bases stayed unmatched. CDR1 MNHEY and CDR2 SVGAGI come from the germline V gene. The CDR3 is 15 amino acids. The CDR3: CASRPSDRARNTIYF. CDR3 sequence (DNA): TGTGCCAGCAGACCTTCGGACAGGGCCAGAAACACCATATATTTT.

The chain uses TRBV6-5 and TRBJ1-2, with 7 bases that match TRBD1. There are 13 residues in the CDR3. V was clipped by 6 bases and J by 2 bases; unmatched bases: 3. The germline V gene encodes CDR1 MNHEY and CDR2 SVGAGI. The DNA for the CDR3 is TGTGCCAGCAGACAGGGGTTCAACTATGGCTACACCTTC. Translation gives CASRQGFNYGYTF.